These 30 T cell receptor beta chains were all obtained from the same sample, sequenced in a study of post-analysis software for immune sequencing data. Study-wide points: Comparison of patients with controls showed five TRBV segments more frequent in patients, TRBV5-6, TRBV5-1 and TRBV20-1 among them.

Unique molecular identifiers tagged the TCR beta cDNA libraries. MiXCR, run by TCRdb on the PCR reads, gives a single entry per CDR3 protein. This sample carries roughly 670,000 distinct CDR3 sequences, 55% to 60% of them seen once, and the ten largest clones take over 9%. What these receptors recognize is not known. Specimen: blood. The receptors derive from a girl aged 2-10 years with multiple sclerosis.

The chain combines TRBV11-1 with TRBJ2-7, with 7 nucleotides matching TRBD2. Germline V CDR1 and CDR2: SGHAT, FQDESV (reference sequence). This CDR3 has 16 amino acids. Germline trimming cut 1 base from V and 0 bases from J; bases unmatched to any gene: 6. The chain's CDR3 is CASSLVGRESSYEQYF. CDR3 bases: TGTGCCAGCAGCTTAGTTGGGCGGGAGAGCTCCTACGAGCAGTACTTC.

This clonotype has just a few counts. The J gene is TRBJ2-4, the V gene TRBV29-1; 7 bases are shared with TRBD1. The CDR3 has 13 amino acids. V lost 7 bases, J lost 0 bases, and 3 bases stayed unmatched. The V gene's germline CDR1 is SQVTM and CDR2 ANQGSEA. In DNA form, the CDR3 reads TGCAGCGCCGGGACAGTAGCCAAAAACATTCAGTACTTC. Protein sequence: CSAGTVAKNIQYF.

The chain uses TRBV6-2 or TRBV6-3 and TRBJ2-1; D is perhaps TRBD2 (5 bases). In germline, CDR1 is MNHEY, CDR2 SVGEGT. This CDR3 is built from 16 residues. V lost 1 base and J lost 8, with 18 bases in between. CDR3 sequence: CASSYYPEGSNDEQFF. CDR3 nucleotide sequence: TGTGCCAGCAGTTACTATCCAGAGGGTTCTAACGATGAGCAGTTCTTC.

This clonotype was picked up a small number of times. The V gene is TRBV29-1, the J gene TRBJ2-6; 11 bases are a match to TRBD1. V was clipped by 6 bases and J by 1 base; unmatched bases: 5. The CDR3 consists of 16 residues. Germline lookup yields CDR1 SQVTM and CDR2 ANQGSEA. Here the CDR3 reads CSVPGQGVSGANVLTF. The DNA for the CDR3 is TGCAGCGTACCGGGACAGGGGGTTTCTGGGGCCAACGTCCTGACTTTC.

The chain couples TRBV3-1 to TRBJ2-7; 7 nucleotides agree with TRBD2. CDR1 LGHDT and CDR2 YNNKEL come from the germline V gene (reference sequence). V was pared by 5 bases and J by 2 bases, with 6 bases of the junction left unmatched. This CDR3 region has 14 residues. CDR3 protein: CASSSTSLTYEQYF. CDR3 nucleotide sequence: TGTGCCAGCAGCTCGACTAGCCTTACCTACGAGCAGTACTTC.

In its sample, this clonotype was seen a few times. This chain joins TRBV5-5 and TRBJ2-1; 8 bases match TRBD2. Trimming at V came to 3 bases and at J to 5 bases, leaving 7 bases not matched to a gene. The CDR3 has 15 residues. Germline-derived CDR1 and CDR2 are SGHKS and YYEKEE (reference sequence). The DNA for the CDR3 is TGTGCCAGCAGCTCCAGACTAGCGAACAACAATGAGCAGTTCTTC. Translating gives CASSSRLANNNEQFF.

V and J are TRBV27 and TRBJ2-7, with 9 positions matching TRBD1. The CDR3 covers 16 residues. CDR1 MNHEY and CDR2 SMNVEV come from the germline V gene (reference sequence). The J segment lost 2 bases and the V segment lost 2 bases, leaving 7 bases of the junction unmatched. The CDR3 bases are TGTGCCAGCAGTTTAGACGACAGGGGGAGCCCCTACGAGCAGTACTTC. It translates to CASSLDDRGSPYEQYF.

This chain uses TRBV5-1 with TRBJ2-4, with a weak D call TRBD1 (5 bases). The DNA end favors TRBJ2-7, so the J call may be wrong. The CDR3 extends over 14 amino acids. Germline V gene lookup returns CDR1 SGHRS and CDR2 YFSETQ. This CDR3 is CASSSGRVKGEQYF. CDR3 DNA sequence: TGCGCCAGCAGCTCGGGCAGGGTAAAAGGCGAGCAGTACTTC.

This clonotype was counted a few times. This rearrangement joins TRBV10-3 to TRBJ1-2, with TRBD1 matching 8 bases. Germline assignment: CDR1 ENHRY and CDR2 SYGVKD. The CDR3 covers 13 residues. V shed 2 bases and J 8 bases; nucleotides not matched to a gene: 4. Here the CDR3 DNA reads TGTGCCATCAGTGAGGGACAGGGAGGAGGCTACACCTTC. This codes for CAISEGQGGGYTF.

About this clonotype: The junction does not match germline at one end; this may be a read error. J is TRBJ2-5 and V is TRBV5-5; TRBD1 or TRBD2 may be the D gene (5 bases each). Germline CDR1 reads SGHKS; CDR2 reads YYEKEE (reference sequence). This CDR3 has 15 residues. The CDR3 region has the DNA TGTGCCAGCAGCTGGGGGAGCCGAAACCAAGAAACCCAGTACTTC. It codes for CASSWGSRNQETQYF.

The V call is TRBV20-1, the J call TRBJ2-5; TRBD2 might be the D (6 bases). Per germline, CDR1 DFQATT and CDR2 SNEGSKA (reference sequence). The V end was cut by 3 bases, the J end by 4 bases, with 9 bases between. CDR3 length: 12 residues. The CDR3 here is CSASGSGETQYF. CDR3 nucleotide sequence: TGCAGTGCTAGCGGGAGCGGAGAGACCCAGTACTTC.

J is TRBJ1-1 and V is TRBV7-9; no reliable D call. There are 14 residues in the CDR3. Between the trimmed V and J ends, which lost 0 bases and 2 bases, there was a span of 7 bases. Germline CDR1 SEHNR, CDR2 FQNEAQ (reference sequence). CDR3 in amino acids: CASSLARHNTEAFF. In nucleotides, the CDR3 is TGTGCCAGCAGCTTAGCGCGCCATAACACTGAAGCTTTCTTT. The full variable domain, its missing parts supplied by reference TRBV7-9 and TRBJ1-1, is DTGVSQNPRHKITKRGQNVTFRCDPISEHNRLYWYRQTLGQGPEFLTYFQNEAQLEKSRLLSDRFSAERPKGSFSTLEIQRTEQGDSAMYLCASSLARHNTEAFFGQGTRLTVV.

This chain joins TRBV20-1 and TRBJ2-5, with TRBD1 identical over 7 bases. V was pared by 0 bases and J by 1 base, with 11 bases of the junction left unmatched. Germline CDR1 DFQATT, CDR2 SNEGSKA (reference sequence). The CDR3 has 17 residues. The CDR3 protein is CSARDYSRDSTQETQYF. DNA of the CDR3: TGCAGTGCTAGAGATTATAGCCGGGACAGCACCCAAGAGACCCAGTACTTC.

This chain connects TRBV4-3 to TRBJ2-5, with D perhaps matching TRBD1 (6 bases). CDR1 and CDR2 from the germline V gene are LGHNA and YSLEER. V was clipped by 3 bases and J by 1 base, with 12 bases between them. This CDR3 comprises 15 residues. The CDR3 sequence: CASSQGADPQETQYF. CDR3 nucleotides: TGCGCCAGCAGCCAGGGGGCCGATCCCCAAGAGACCCAGTACTTC.

The chain combines TRBV5-5 with TRBJ2-7; D may be TRBD1 (6 bases). The germline CDR1 and CDR2 sequences are SGHKS and YYEKEE (reference sequence). Trimming stripped 0 bases from V and 0 bases from J, with 19 bases between. The CDR3 extends over 18 amino acids. CDR3 sequence: CASSLGARGSPLSYEQYF. CDR3 DNA: TGTGCCAGCAGCTTGGGGGCTAGGGGGAGTCCCCTCTCCTACGAGCAGTACTTC.

The chain links TRBV27 to TRBJ2-1; TRBD1 matches 12 bases. There are 15 residues in the CDR3. CDR1 and CDR2 (germline): MNHEY, SMNVEV (reference sequence). Trimming at V came to 8 bases and at J to 7 bases, leaving 9 bases not matched to a gene. This CDR3 reads CASGPGQGAQNEQFF. The CDR3 DNA is TGTGCCAGCGGCCCGGGACAGGGGGCCCAGAATGAGCAGTTCTTC.

This clonotype was seen once. The rearrangement links TRBV12-3 or TRBV12-4 to TRBJ2-1; D may correspond to TRBD1 or TRBD2 (6 bases each). CDR3 length: 17 amino acids. V lost 5 bases and J lost 4, with 21 bases in between. The CDR3 region has the DNA TGTGCCAGCAGTCCTTCAACAGGGACGGGGGTATACAATGAGCAGTTCTTC. Residues: CASSPSTGTGVYNEQFF.

This sequence joins TRBV27 and TRBJ1-2; D unclear. Trimming removed 3 bases at V and 3 bases at J, with 11 bases between. The CDR3 spans 14 residues. Germline CDR1 MNHEY, CDR2 SMNVEV (reference sequence). In DNA form, the CDR3 reads TGTGCCAGCAGTTTTGCCGGAACACACTATGGCTACACCTTC. This encodes CASSFAGTHYGYTF.

The rearrangement uses TRBV29-1 and TRBJ2-5; D unclear. Germline V gives CDR1 SQVTM, CDR2 ANQGSEA. This CDR3 has 11 amino acids. V lost 6 bases to trimming and J lost 5 bases, with 10 bases between them. The CDR3: CSVEFGETQYF. In DNA form, the CDR3 reads TGCAGCGTCGAATTTGGGGAGACCCAGTACTTC.

CDR3 DNA sequence: TGTGCCAGCAGCTCTGTGAGAGGTACCTACAATGAGCAGTTCTTC. Its translation is CASSSVRGTYNEQFF. The rearrangement links TRBV11-1 to TRBJ2-1; unclear D gene. The CDR3 is made up of 15 amino acids. Germline V CDR1 and CDR2: SGHAT, FQDESV (reference sequence). V lost 4 bases and J 2 bases, leaving 12 bases between the germline ends.

This rearrangement joins TRBV25-1 to TRBJ2-1, with 10 nucleotides matching TRBD2. The germline V gene encodes CDR1 MGHDK and CDR2 SYGVNS. The CDR3 has 14 amino acids. V shed 5 bases, J shed 8 bases, and the junction held 6 bases outside the gene matches. Here the CDR3 DNA reads TGTGCCAGCAGTCTCAGCGGGGGGGCTTATGAGCAGTTCTTC. Translating it yields CASSLSGGAYEQFF.

The V gene is TRBV28, the J gene TRBJ1-1; TRBD1 is a possible D gene (6 bases). Germline V gene sequence: CDR1 MDHEN, CDR2 SYDVKM. The CDR3 totals 13 residues. Trimming took off 7 bases at V and 4 bases at J, with 13 bases between the two ends. The CDR3 DNA is TGTGCCAGCAACCCTCAGGGGTCCACTGAAGCTTTCTTT. Residues: CASNPQGSTEAFF.

This clonotype was counted only a few times. The rearrangement uses TRBV6-5 and TRBJ2-7, with TRBD2 matching over 8 bases. V shed 2 bases, J shed 6 bases, and the junction held 12 bases outside the gene matches. Germline V gene lookup returns CDR1 MNHEY and CDR2 SVGAGI. This CDR3 contains 16 residues. CDR3 sequence: CASSYLPGLAGGEQYF. The DNA for the CDR3 is TGTGCCAGCAGTTACCTCCCCGGACTAGCTGGTGGCGAGCAGTACTTC.

The chain employs TRBV29-1 and TRBJ2-3, with D tentatively TRBD1 (5 bases). This CDR3 is 12 amino acids long. V was trimmed by 5 bases and J by 7 bases, leaving 13 bases between them. The V gene's germline CDR1 is SQVTM and CDR2 ANQGSEA. CDR3 loop: CSVTTTGNTQYF. The CDR3 DNA reads as TGCAGCGTTACAACTACAGGAAATACGCAGTATTTT.

The chain employs TRBV10-3 and TRBJ2-1; no definite D call. From germline, CDR1 is ENHRY and CDR2 SYGVKD. There are 16 residues in the CDR3. The germline V and J ends were trimmed by 0 bases and 7 bases, with 16 bases remaining between them. DNA for the CDR3: TGTGCCATCAGTGAGTCCCACAATTCCCGTCGGAATGAGCAGTTCTTC. Encoded protein: CAISESHNSRRNEQFF.

V and J are TRBV10-3 and TRBJ1-4; the match to TRBD1 covers 8 bases. Germline CDR1 is ENHRY and CDR2 is SYGVKD. The V segment lost 6 bases and the J segment 7 bases; nucleotides outside the gene matches: 1. The CDR3 has 12 residues. The DNA for the CDR3 is TGTGCCATCAGGGGGACAGGTGAAAAACTGTTTTTT. Translated, it gives CAIRGTGEKLFF.

V is TRBV7-9 and J is TRBJ2-5, with 9 bases aligning to TRBD2. This CDR3 contains 16 residues. Per the germline V gene, CDR1 is SEHNR and CDR2 is FQNEAQ (reference sequence). With 5 bases clipped from V and 0 bases from J, the junction kept 7 bases outside the gene matches. In DNA form, the CDR3 reads TGTGCCAGCAGCCCAACGACTAGCGGAAACCAAGAGACCCAGTACTTC. Translated, it gives CASSPTTSGNQETQYF.

V usage is TRBV12-5 and J usage is TRBJ2-1; 14 bases map to TRBD2. The CDR3 sequence is 16 residues long. Germline-derived CDR1 and CDR2 are LGHNT and FRNRAP. V was clipped by 1 base and J by 8 bases; unmatched bases: 4. In DNA form, the CDR3 reads TGTGCTAGTGGTTTGGCGGGACTAGCGGGAGTCTATGAGCAGTTCTTC. It specifies CASGLAGLAGVYEQFF.

The rearrangement uses TRBV6-5 and TRBJ2-1, with TRBD2 matching 8 bases. CDR1 is MNHEY and CDR2 is SVGAGI in the germline V gene. This CDR3 region has 15 residues. V was clipped by 2 bases and J by 13 bases; unmatched bases: 13. The CDR3 loop is CASSYPGSGVETQFF. The CDR3 DNA is TGTGCCAGCAGTTACCCGGGTAGCGGGGTAGAGACCCAGTTCTTC.

This chain links TRBV6-1 with TRBJ2-7; D remains unclear. This CDR3 region has 16 residues. V gave up 9 bases and J gave up 0 bases, with 21 bases separating them. Germline CDR1 is MNHNS and CDR2 is SASEGT. The CDR3 region is CASREMSLASSYEQYF. CDR3 sequence (DNA): TGTGCCAGTCGTGAAATGAGTCTTGCGTCCTCCTACGAGCAGTACTTC.